The sample holds a few counts of the clone carrying this T cell receptor beta chain. Trimming removed 2 bases at V and 6 bases at J, with 11 bases between. This CDR3 has 13 amino acids. The V gene's germline CDR1 is KGHSH and CDR2 LQKENI. This sample is drawn from a study of T-cell memory formation after mild COVID-19. TCRdb reanalysed the 5' RACE reads using MiXCR and keeps one entry per CDR3 protein. The table has roughly 280,000 distinct CDR3 sequences, 15% to 20% seen once. The TCR was taken from a man aged 18 to 35 who had mild COVID-19 (a few samples of this study predate the infection). Cell type and time point are not known. Sample: PBMCs or a T cell subset sorted from them (not recorded which). V gene TRBV18 combines with J gene TRBJ2-7; either TRBD1 or TRBD2 may fit D (5 bases each). The CDR3 coding sequence is TGTGCCAGCTCACCAAGAGATGGGGGCGAGCAGTACTTC. Encoded protein: CASSPRDGGEQYF.